This TCR beta chain emerged from a study of blood T cell repertoires in COVID-19. Method: immunoSEQ multiplex PCR; TCRdb's copy keeps in-frame clones and lacks some. The table lists 65,000 to 75,000 clones, 80% to 90% of them singletons, with around 5% in the top ten. This CDR3 has 14 residues. V was clipped by 4 bases and J by 3 bases; unmatched bases: 6. CDR1 and CDR2 from the germline V gene are SGHRS and YFSETQ. This receptor was obtained from a woman aged 50 to 60 with active COVID-19. The V and J genes are TRBV5-1 and TRBJ2-5; the match to TRBD1 covers 7 bases. The material sequenced was peripheral blood. CDR3 DNA sequence: TGCGCCAGCAGCCCCGTGACAGGGAAAGAGACCCAGTACTTC. Protein sequence: CASSPVTGKETQYF.